This note documents a single T cell receptor beta chain sequence. In the authors' workflow: Reference gene primer amplification yielded estimated nucleated cell counts. Using immunoSEQ multiplex PCR, the repertoire was profiled, and TCRdb retains in-frame clones only, with some absent. That table supplies the V and J calls and clone size; D and trimming were determined from the DNA. Of 80,000 to 95,000 clones in the sample, roughly 88% were seen once. The data stem from a study of blood T cell repertoires in COVID-19. Study background: The samples span acute and convalescent COVID-19 from the United States, Italy and Spain. The cDNA or gDNA used as material had been derived from T cells, B-cell-depleted T cells, or PBMCs.

CDR3 size: 16 residues. Germline V gene sequence: CDR1 MNHNS, CDR2 SASEGT. V shed 4 bases, J shed 3 bases, and the junction held 10 bases outside the gene matches. The sample was peripheral blood. The receptor was isolated from a human donor in a cohort sampled during active COVID-19. The chain couples TRBV6-1 to TRBJ2-3; 7 nucleotides match TRBD1. This chain's CDR3 is CASSGPRQGLTDTQYF. Written as DNA, the CDR3 is TGTGCCAGCAGTGGACCGAGACAGGGCTTAACAGATACGCAGTATTTT.